The present TCR beta chain was sequenced within a study of cytomegalovirus exposure and HLA in healthy donors. Study results and limitations: Most TCR sequences proved rare, with some public TCRs found in many donors. Later analysis suggested most CMV-associated TCR beta chains were HLA-restricted. In a later analysis, several top co-occurrence clusters appeared linked to parvovirus B19, influenza, CMV and Epstein-Barr virus.

The PCR used 60 Vbeta and 13 Jbeta primers. Method: immunoSEQ multiplex PCR; TCRdb's copy keeps in-frame clones and lacks some. The sample includes 100,000 to 150,000 clones, 65% to 80% of them seen just once. On this clone: What it binds is unknown.

Germline V gene data show CDR1 as SGHRS and CDR2 as YFSETQ. Trimming took 0 bases from V and 5 from J, leaving 14 bases between them. The CDR3 is made up of 15 amino acids. This TCR came from a man aged 60 to 69 in good health and CMV-seropositive. The material sequenced was PBMCs. The V call is TRBV5-1, the J call TRBJ2-5; tentatively, D is TRBD2 (7 bases). As DNA, the CDR3 is TGCGCCAGCAGCTTGGAACGCGGGGGCTACGAGACCCAGTACTTC. Amino acid sequence: CASSLERGGYETQYF.